A selection of T cell receptor beta chains follows, all from one sample in a study of blood T cells in healthy people across ages. A single record per CDR3 protein comes from TCRdb applying MiXCR to the 5' RACE reads. This sample has approximately 1,700,000 distinct CDR3 sequences, with 30% to 40% found just once. The sequencing input was blood. The source is a human donor in good health. The CDR3 runs from the conserved cysteine through the conserved F or W. The order of the fields is V gene, D gene, J gene, clone size, CDR3 DNA, CDR3 protein. The D gene is left open where the match is weak. Size tells how often a clone was seen (once, few, many) or the class of an expanded clone, and some rows leave it out.

v_call: TRBV5-1
d_call: TRBD1
j_call: TRBJ2-1
clone_size: NA
cdr3_nt: TGCGCCAGCAGCCCAGACAGGGAATACAATGAGCAGTTCTTC
cdr3_aa: CASSPDREYNEQFF

v_call: TRBV2
d_call: NA
j_call: TRBJ2-1
clone_size: few
cdr3_nt: TGCGCCAGCAGTGAGTGGAGGAATGAGCAGTTCTTC
cdr3_aa: CASSEWRNEQFF

v_call: TRBV20-1
d_call: TRBD1
j_call: TRBJ2-7
clone_size: NA
cdr3_nt: TGCAGTGCTAGAGATCTAGGGGGCGCCCCCTACGAGCAGTACTTC
cdr3_aa: CSARDLGGAPYEQYF

v_call: TRBV9
d_call: NA
j_call: TRBJ2-5
clone_size: NA
cdr3_nt: TGTGCCAGCAGCGTATCGGTGGGGAAAGAGACCCAGTACTTC
cdr3_aa: CASSVSVGKETQYF

v_call: TRBV7-9
d_call: NA
j_call: TRBJ1-2
clone_size: NA
cdr3_nt: TGTGCCAGCAGCTTATTCGGGGGGCGAGTCGTTATTGGCTACACCTTC
cdr3_aa: CASSLFGGRVVIGYTF

v_call: TRBV12-3/TRBV12-4
d_call: NA
j_call: TRBJ2-7
clone_size: NA
cdr3_nt: TGTGCCAGCAGTTTAAGGCTGACCTACTACGAGCAGTACTTC
cdr3_aa: CASSLRLTYYEQYF

v_call: TRBV4-3
d_call: NA
j_call: TRBJ1-6
clone_size: NA
cdr3_nt: TGCGCCAGCAGCCAGTTACCGGGACAAACTCAGTATAATTCACCCCTCCACTTT
cdr3_aa: CASSQLPGQTQYNSPLHF

v_call: TRBV7-9
d_call: NA
j_call: TRBJ1-1
clone_size: few
cdr3_nt: TGTGCCAGCAGCTTAAGATCCGGGGGGAACACTGAAGCTTTCTTT
cdr3_aa: CASSLRSGGNTEAFF

v_call: TRBV6-6
d_call: NA
j_call: TRBJ1-2
clone_size: NA
cdr3_nt: TGTGCCAGCAGTTACGGGCAGGCCCACACCTTC
cdr3_aa: CASSYGQAHTF

v_call: TRBV4-2
d_call: NA
j_call: TRBJ1-2
clone_size: NA
cdr3_nt: TGTGCCAGCAGCCAGATGGGGGAGGGGGGATTCTATGGCTACACCTTC
cdr3_aa: CASSQMGEGGFYGYTF

v_call: TRBV6-5
d_call: TRBD2
j_call: TRBJ2-7
clone_size: few
cdr3_nt: TGTGCCAGCAGTCAATTCGCCGGGACTAGCGTAGAGACCCAGTGCTTC
cdr3_aa: CASSQFAGTSVETQCF

v_call: TRBV20-1
d_call: NA
j_call: TRBJ2-7
clone_size: NA
cdr3_nt: TGCAGTGCCTCCGGCACAGGGTTTGGCGAGCAGTACTTC
cdr3_aa: CSASGTGFGEQYF

v_call: TRBV4-3
d_call: TRBD1
j_call: TRBJ1-1
clone_size: once
cdr3_nt: TGCGCCAGCAGCCAAGCCTTCACACAGGGGGTGGACACTGAAGCTTTCTTT
cdr3_aa: CASSQAFTQGVDTEAFF

v_call: TRBV24-1
d_call: NA
j_call: TRBJ1-5
clone_size: NA
cdr3_nt: TGTGCCACCAGTGATCCTTTAAGCAATCAGCCCCAGCATTTT
cdr3_aa: CATSDPLSNQPQHF

v_call: TRBV12-3/TRBV12-4
d_call: TRBD1
j_call: TRBJ1-1
clone_size: many
cdr3_nt: TGTGCCAGCAATAGGGGGCTCGGCACTGAAGCTTTCTTT
cdr3_aa: CASNRGLGTEAFF

v_call: TRBV11-3
d_call: TRBD1
j_call: TRBJ2-1
clone_size: few
cdr3_nt: TGTGCCAGCAGCCCGCGCCGGGACAGACGACACAATGAGCAGTTCTTC
cdr3_aa: CASSPRRDRRHNEQFF

v_call: TRBV28
d_call: TRBD2
j_call: TRBJ2-7
clone_size: few
cdr3_nt: TGTGCCAGCAGTTCAATGGGACTAGCCGGCGAGCAGTACTTC
cdr3_aa: CASSSMGLAGEQYF

v_call: TRBV20-1
d_call: NA
j_call: TRBJ1-1
clone_size: NA
cdr3_nt: TGCAGTGCTAGTCCTACAGCTAACACTGAAGCTTTCTTT
cdr3_aa: CSASPTANTEAFF

v_call: TRBV5-6
d_call: NA
j_call: TRBJ1-2
clone_size: NA
cdr3_nt: TGTGCCAGCAGCTTGAGGCATCCAGGGGATAACTATGGCTACACCTTC
cdr3_aa: CASSLRHPGDNYGYTF

v_call: TRBV4-3
d_call: TRBD1
j_call: TRBJ2-6
clone_size: NA
cdr3_nt: TGCGCCAGCAGCCAAGAAACAGGGGGGACCTTCTCGGGGGCCAACGTCCTGACTTTC
cdr3_aa: CASSQETGGTFSGANVLTF

v_call: TRBV20-1
d_call: TRBD1
j_call: TRBJ2-7
clone_size: few
cdr3_nt: TGCAGTGCCAACCCGGGACAGGGGTACGAGCAGTACTTC
cdr3_aa: CSANPGQGYEQYF

v_call: TRBV7-9
d_call: NA
j_call: TRBJ1-1
clone_size: NA
cdr3_nt: TGTGCCAGCAGCTTAGGGGGTTCCTTAAATGAAGCTTTCTTT
cdr3_aa: CASSLGGSLNEAFF

v_call: TRBV6-2/TRBV6-3
d_call: NA
j_call: TRBJ2-2
clone_size: NA
cdr3_nt: TGTGCCAGCAGTTTATCGCCGGGCCTTACCGGGGAGCTGTTTTTT
cdr3_aa: CASSLSPGLTGELFF

v_call: TRBV6-2/TRBV6-3
d_call: TRBD1
j_call: TRBJ2-7
clone_size: few
cdr3_nt: TGTGCCAGCAGTTACACGCGGACAGGGAAGCGCTACGAGCAGTACTTC
cdr3_aa: CASSYTRTGKRYEQYF

v_call: TRBV5-1
d_call: NA
j_call: TRBJ2-2
clone_size: few
cdr3_nt: TGCGCCAGCAGCTTGGGCCTAACGGCGGACACCGGGGAGCTGTTTTTT
cdr3_aa: CASSLGLTADTGELFF

v_call: TRBV15
d_call: NA
j_call: TRBJ2-5
clone_size: few
cdr3_nt: TGTGCCACCAGCAGAGAGGGACGCCGGGGTACCCAGTACTTC
cdr3_aa: CATSREGRRGTQYF